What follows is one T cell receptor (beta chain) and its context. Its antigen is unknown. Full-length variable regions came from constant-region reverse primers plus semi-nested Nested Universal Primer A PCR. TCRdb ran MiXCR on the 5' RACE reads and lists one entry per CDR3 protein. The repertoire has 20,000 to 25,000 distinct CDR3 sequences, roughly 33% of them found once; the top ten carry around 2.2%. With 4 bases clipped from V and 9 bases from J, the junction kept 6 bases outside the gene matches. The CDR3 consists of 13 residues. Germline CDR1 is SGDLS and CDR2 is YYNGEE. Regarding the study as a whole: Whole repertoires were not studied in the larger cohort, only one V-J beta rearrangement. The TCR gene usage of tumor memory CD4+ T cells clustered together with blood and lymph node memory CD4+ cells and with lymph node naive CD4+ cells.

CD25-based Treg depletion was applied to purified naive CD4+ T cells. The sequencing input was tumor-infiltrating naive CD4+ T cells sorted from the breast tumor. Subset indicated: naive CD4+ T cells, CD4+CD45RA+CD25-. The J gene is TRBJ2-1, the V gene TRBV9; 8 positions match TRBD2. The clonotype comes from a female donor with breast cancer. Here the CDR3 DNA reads TGTGCCAGCAGCAGCGGGAGTAGGGGTGAGCAGTTCTTC. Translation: CASSSGSRGEQFF.